The 5 T cell receptor beta chains below were found in one sample sequenced in a study of Graves' ophthalmopathy and Graves' hyperthyroidism. Using RNA transcripts, the TCR beta CDR3 regions were amplified. HTBI primers served in a first-round RT-PCR, which a second-round multiplex PCR followed. TCRdb reprocessed the multiplex PCR reads via MiXCR and lists one record per CDR3 protein. The sample has over a million distinct CDR3 sequences, about 35% seen once. The sample comprised peripheral blood or thyroid tissue (not recorded which). These receptors came from an adult man with Graves' hyperthyroidism.

The rearrangement links TRBV6-5 to TRBJ1-5; D unresolved. The CDR3 has 16 residues. Per germline, CDR1 MNHEY and CDR2 SVGAGI. The germline V and J ends were trimmed by 5 bases and 2 bases, with 16 bases remaining between them. CDR3 coding DNA: TGTGCCAGCAGTCCTTCGTCCATAAGCGGCAATCAGCCCCAGCATTTT. Protein product: CASSPSSISGNQPQHF.

A word on this clonotype: It may be a read error: a sequence one base away is much more abundant. The V call is TRBV5-6, the J call TRBJ2-5; no definite D call. The CDR3 covers 13 residues. Germline loops: CDR1 SGHDT, CDR2 YYEEEE. This CDR3 reads CAGSFWSTETQYF. The CDR3 DNA follows: TGTGCCGGCAGCTTTTGGTCAACAGAGACCCAGTACTTC.

This clonotype was detected ten times or more. The chain has TRBV9 and TRBJ2-2; 9 nucleotides align to TRBD1. V shed 3 bases and J 1 base; nucleotides not matched to a gene: 4. The germline CDR1 and CDR2 sequences are SGDLS and YYNGEE. The CDR3 contains 16 residues. CDR3 residues: CASSGDRGRNTGELFF. CDR3 DNA sequence: TGTGCCAGCAGCGGAGACAGGGGGAGGAACACCGGGGAGCTGTTTTTT.

This clonotype was counted between two and nine times. This sequence joins TRBV5-4 and TRBJ1-4; no definite D call. V was pared by 4 bases and J by 3 bases, with 13 bases between. Germline V gene data show CDR1 as SGHNT and CDR2 as YYREEE (reference sequence). CDR3 length equals 15 residues. CDR3 region: CASSRLGDPNEKLFF. Written as DNA, the CDR3 is TGTGCCAGCAGCCGGTTGGGAGACCCTAATGAAAAACTGTTTTTT.

This rearrangement joins TRBV20-1 to TRBJ2-7, with D perhaps matching TRBD2 (5 bases). V lost 0 bases, J lost 6 bases, and 12 bases lay in between. This CDR3 is 13 amino acids long. Per the germline V gene, CDR1 is DFQATT and CDR2 is SNEGSKA (reference sequence). DNA for the CDR3: TGCAGTGCTAGAGATTCCCTAGCAGCCGAGCAGTACTTC. This codes for CSARDSLAAEQYF.